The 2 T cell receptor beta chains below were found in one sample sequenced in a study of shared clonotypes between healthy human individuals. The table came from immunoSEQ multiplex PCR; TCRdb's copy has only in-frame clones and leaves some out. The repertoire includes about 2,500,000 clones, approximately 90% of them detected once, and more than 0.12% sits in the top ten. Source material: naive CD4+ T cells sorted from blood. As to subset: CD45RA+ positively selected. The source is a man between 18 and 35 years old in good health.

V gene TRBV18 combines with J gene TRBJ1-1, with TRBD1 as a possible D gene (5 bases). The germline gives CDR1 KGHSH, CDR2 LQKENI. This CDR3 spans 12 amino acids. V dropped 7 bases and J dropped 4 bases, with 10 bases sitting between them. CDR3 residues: CASFGGGTEAFF. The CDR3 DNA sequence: TGTGCCAGCTTCGGGGGGGGCACTGAAGCTTTCTTT.

CDR3 in DNA: TGTGCCAGCAGCCACACAGGGGTGGGAGAGACCCAGTACTTC. Translation: CASSHTGVGETQYF. This chain links TRBV7-9 with TRBJ2-5; 7 bases match TRBD1. Per the germline V gene, CDR1 is SEHNR and CDR2 is FQNEAQ (reference sequence). The length of the CDR3 is 14 residues. V lost 5 bases to trimming and J lost 4 bases; unmatched junction nucleotides: 7.